These 27 T cell receptor beta chains share one sample of origin, sequenced in a study of T cells in Graves' hyperthyroidism and ophthalmopathy. RNA transcripts were the template for amplifying TCR beta CDR3 regions. TCR CDR3 underwent first-round RT-PCR with the HTBI primer set. TCRdb reprocessed the multiplex PCR reads via MiXCR and lists one record per CDR3 protein. The sample consists of 360,000 or so distinct CDR3 sequences, about 16% of them appearing once. The sample taken for sequencing was blood. These receptor sequences come from a woman aged 55-70 years with Graves' ophthalmopathy.

A word on this clonotype: Just one base apart from a much larger clone, this may be a read error. The CDR3 DNA sequence: TGTGCCAGCAGTTTGGGACTAGACGCAGATACGCAGTATTTT. Translation: CASSLGLDADTQYF. J is TRBJ2-3 and V is TRBV12-3 or TRBV12-4; 8 bases match TRBD2. This CDR3 is built from 14 residues. V gave up 3 bases and J gave up 4 bases; unmatched junction bases: 3.

This clonotype was counted a few times. The CDR3 DNA reads as TGCAGCTTCTGGACTAGCGGGAGTGAGCAGTTCTTC. Protein sequence: CSFWTSGSEQFF. V and J are TRBV29-1 and TRBJ2-1, with 13 bases that match TRBD2. With 8 bases clipped from V and 9 bases from J, the junction kept 4 bases outside the gene matches. CDR3 size: 12 residues. Germline CDR1 SQVTM, CDR2 ANQGSEA.

The sample holds a few counts of this clonotype. The chain is built from TRBV5-1 and TRBJ1-2, with unresolved D. In germline, CDR1 is SGHRS, CDR2 YFSETQ. The CDR3 has 13 amino acids. The ends were cut back, 7 bases at V and 0 bases at J, with 10 bases in the middle. As DNA, the CDR3 is TGCGCCAGCTCGAACACACCTAACTATGGCTACACCTTC. It is translated as CASSNTPNYGYTF. The whole variable domain, filled in from reference TRBV5-1 and TRBJ1-2, reads KAGVTQTPRYLIKTRGQQVTLSCSPISGHRSVSWYQQTPGQGLQFLFEYFSETQRNKGNFPGRFSGRQFSNSRSEMNVSTLELGDSALYLCASSNTPNYGYTFGSGTRLTVV.

At least ten counts were recorded for this clonotype. The CDR3 DNA reads as TGTGCCAGCAGTTTTCGCGGGAGTCCTTCCTACAATGAGCAGTTCTTC. It codes for CASSFRGSPSYNEQFF. The rearrangement uses TRBV28 and TRBJ2-1; 7 nucleotides agree with TRBD2. This CDR3 is 16 amino acids long. Germline V gene sequence: CDR1 MDHEN, CDR2 SYDVKM. Unmatched junction bases numbered 6, after V lost 3 bases and J lost 1 base.

Ten or more counts support this clonotype. This chain joins TRBV12-3 or TRBV12-4 and TRBJ2-3; TRBD2 agrees at 14 bases. The V and J ends lost 5 bases and 3 bases, in that order; junction bases with no gene match: 4. CDR3 length equals 16 residues. CDR3 residues: CASSRRTSGRTDTQYF. The CDR3 nucleotides read TGTGCCAGCAGTCGTCGGACTAGCGGGAGGACAGATACGCAGTATTTT.

In its sample, this clonotype was seen many times. This sequence joins TRBV2 and TRBJ1-5; 10 nucleotides match TRBD1. The germline gives CDR1 SNHLY, CDR2 FYNNEI. V trimming: 8 bases; J trimming: 3 bases; junction bases outside the gene matches: 7. This CDR3 spans 15 amino acids. In DNA form, the CDR3 reads TGTGCCAGCTCCCGGGACAGGGGACTCAATCAGCCCCAGCATTTT. It specifies CASSRDRGLNQPQHF.

This clonotype was counted many times. V gene TRBV27 combines with J gene TRBJ2-7; D gene ambiguous. The CDR3 spans 13 residues. V lost 6 bases and J lost 0, with 9 bases in between. Germline V gene data show CDR1 as MNHEY and CDR2 as SMNVEV (reference sequence). The CDR3 loop reads CASSPGFSYEQYF. The CDR3, as DNA: TGTGCCAGCAGCCCCGGGTTCTCCTACGAGCAGTACTTC.

The chain recombines TRBV10-3 with TRBJ2-6; D possibly uses TRBD1 or TRBD2 (5 bases each). The V gene's germline CDR1 is ENHRY and CDR2 SYGVKD. The V gene lost 3 bases and the J gene lost 0 bases, with 9 bases spanning the gap. The CDR3 length is 16 residues. The CDR3 DNA sequence: TGTGCCATCAGTGAAGGGACGGGCTCTGGGGCCAACGTCCTGACTTTC. Translated: CAISEGTGSGANVLTF.

This clonotype was observed a handful of times. The J gene is TRBJ2-5, the V gene TRBV5-5; D call uncertain. The CDR3 is 14 residues long. Trimming cost V 0 bases and J 5 bases, with 11 bases left between them. Germline V gene sequence: CDR1 SGHKS, CDR2 YYEKEE (reference sequence). The CDR3 DNA sequence: TGTGCCAGCAGCTTGGGGTCTAGTTTTGAGACCCAGTACTTC. This encodes CASSLGSSFETQYF.

This clonotype was observed a few times. CDR3 region: CASGFYNEQFF. The CDR3 DNA follows: TGTGCCAGCGGGTTCTACAATGAGCAGTTCTTC. The chain combines TRBV2 with TRBJ2-1, with D unresolved. V dropped 8 bases and J dropped 3 bases, with 5 bases sitting between them. The CDR3 is made up of 11 amino acids. Germline loops: CDR1 SNHLY, CDR2 FYNNEI.

There are a few counts of this clonotype. This chain connects TRBV4-2 to TRBJ2-7; the match to TRBD2 covers 10 bases. The CDR3 has 16 amino acids. Trimming took 0 bases from V and 3 from J; bases not matched to a gene: 5. Germline V CDR1 and CDR2: LGHNA, YNFKEQ. DNA of the CDR3: TGTGCCAGCAGCCAAGACCCCGGGACTAGCGACTACGAGCAGTACTTC. Translating gives CASSQDPGTSDYEQYF.

In this sample, this clonotype turned up many times. This chain connects TRBV12-3 or TRBV12-4 to TRBJ2-7; D not resolved. Trimming took off 4 bases at V and 3 bases at J, with 10 bases between the two ends. CDR3 length: 13 amino acids. The CDR3 protein is CASSSVEDYEQYF. CDR3 in DNA: TGTGCCAGCAGTTCAGTCGAGGACTACGAGCAGTACTTC.

Remarks on this clonotype: A read error may explain this, as a much larger clone is one base away. This rearrangement joins TRBV15 to TRBJ1-2; 8 bases agree with TRBD1. After removal of 0 bases from V and 8 bases from J, the junction contained 14 bases not matched to a gene. Germline V lookup: CDR1 LNHNV, CDR2 YYDKDF (reference sequence). The CDR3 runs to 17 residues. In DNA, the CDR3 is TGTGCCACCAGCAGAGATTTCGGGACGGACAGGGCGAGAGGCTACACCTTC. Its translation: CATSRDFGTDRARGYTF.

The CDR3 DNA follows: TGTGCCAGTAGTCCCCGGACTAGCGGGAGGGCCTACGAGCAGTACTTC. Its protein is CASSPRTSGRAYEQYF. V usage is TRBV19 and J usage is TRBJ2-7; TRBD2 matches at 15 bases. The CDR3 is made up of 16 amino acids. The germline V gene encodes CDR1 LNHDA and CDR2 SQIVND (reference sequence). Trimming at V came to 5 bases and at J to 2 bases, leaving 4 bases not matched to a gene.

This clonotype showed up just a few times. The chain links TRBV2 to TRBJ2-5, with TRBD1 as a possible D gene (6 bases). CDR1 SNHLY and CDR2 FYNNEI come from the germline V gene. With 5 bases removed from V and 5 bases from J, the gap between germline ends came to 9 bases. This CDR3 comprises 12 residues. CDR3 loop: CASSRQAETQYF. Here the CDR3 DNA reads TGTGCCAGCAGTCGACAGGCGGAGACCCAGTACTTC.

This clonotype has at least ten counts. CDR3 coding DNA: TGCAGCGTTGTGGGACAGGGGACCTACGAGCAGTACTTC. This sequence encodes CSVVGQGTYEQYF. The V call is TRBV29-1, the J call TRBJ2-7; TRBD1 agrees at 10 bases. The length of the CDR3 is 13 residues. After removal of 4 bases from V and 2 bases from J, the junction contained 2 bases not matched to a gene. In germline, CDR1 is SQVTM, CDR2 ANQGSEA.

This clonotype was seen ten or more times. The chain links TRBV25-1 to TRBJ2-1, with D tentatively TRBD2 (6 bases). The germline gives CDR1 MGHDK, CDR2 SYGVNS. This CDR3 spans 14 amino acids. V lost 3 bases and J lost 0, with 6 bases in between. CDR3 nucleotide sequence: TGTGCCAGCAGTGACGGGAGCTCCTACAATGAGCAGTTCTTC. Translated: CASSDGSSYNEQFF.

The chain recombines TRBV6-1 with TRBJ1-6; 8 bases match TRBD1. The CDR3 consists of 14 residues. V shed 0 bases and J 10 bases; nucleotides not matched to a gene: 2. Germline loops: CDR1 MNHNS, CDR2 SASEGT. CDR3 protein: CASSEAGQGSPLHF. The CDR3 DNA is TGTGCCAGCAGTGAAGCAGGACAGGGATCACCCCTCCACTTT.

V usage is TRBV12-3 or TRBV12-4 and J usage is TRBJ2-2; 15 bases line up with TRBD2. V gave up 5 bases and J gave up 4 bases; unmatched junction bases: 8. The CDR3 length is 18 residues. Here the CDR3 DNA reads TGTGCCAGCAGTCGCGGACTAGCGGGAGGGTCGGGCACCGGGGAGCTGTTTTTT. Translation gives CASSRGLAGGSGTGELFF.

The CDR3 loop reads CASSEGPIPPYEQYF. DNA of the CDR3: TGTGCCAGCAGTGAAGGGCCAATCCCCCCCTACGAGCAGTACTTC. J is TRBJ2-7 and V is TRBV2; D unclear. V was cut by 1 base and J by 2 bases, with 12 bases left in between. Germline CDR1 is SNHLY and CDR2 is FYNNEI. This CDR3 contains 15 residues.

This clonotype has just a few counts. The rearrangement uses TRBV25-1 and TRBJ2-1; a weak D match, TRBD2 (5 bases). V lost 4 bases to trimming and J lost 0 bases, with 16 bases between them. This CDR3 contains 17 residues. In germline, CDR1 is MGHDK, CDR2 SYGVNS. CDR3 DNA sequence: TGTGCCAGCAGTGGCCAGAGGGCCGTCGGCTCCTACAATGAGCAGTTCTTC. Amino acids: CASSGQRAVGSYNEQFF.

Regarding this clonotype: One base away lies a much larger clone, so this may be a sequencing read error. The chain couples TRBV28 to TRBJ2-7, with a possible D match to TRBD1 (6 bases). Matching the DNA end better, TRBJ2-1 makes the J call doubtful. Germline V gene sequence: CDR1 MDHEN, CDR2 SYDVKM. The CDR3 consists of 16 residues. This CDR3 is CASSITRTELFYEQFF. Here the CDR3 DNA reads TGTGCCAGCAGTATAACTCGGACAGAGCTCTTCTACGAGCAGTTCTTC.

This chain joins TRBV2 and TRBJ1-2, with D maybe TRBD1 (5 bases). The V end lost 7 bases, the J end lost 4 bases, and 19 bases lay between the germline ends. The CDR3 totals 15 residues. Germline assignment: CDR1 SNHLY and CDR2 FYNNEI. The DNA of the CDR3 is TGTGCCAGCACAGACCTCCGAGGGGTCTCCTATGGCTACACCTTC. Protein product: CASTDLRGVSYGYTF.

In its sample, this clonotype was seen many times. This chain uses TRBV14 with TRBJ1-1, with D possibly TRBD1 on 5 matching bases. This CDR3 comprises 15 residues. CDR1 is SGHDN and CDR2 is FVKESK in the germline V gene. V was clipped by 5 bases and J by 1 base, with 14 bases between them. DNA of the CDR3: TGTGCCAGCAGCGGATTGGACACTTCGAACACTGAAGCTTTCTTT. As protein: CASSGLDTSNTEAFF.

This clonotype came up many times. This chain connects TRBV2 to TRBJ2-3, with 9 bases that match TRBD2. V lost 1 base, J lost 3 bases, and 11 bases stayed unmatched. Germline V gene lookup returns CDR1 SNHLY and CDR2 FYNNEI. The CDR3 contains 18 residues. CDR3 nucleotide sequence: TGTGCCAGCAGTGAAGAGGATATAGCGGGAGTAGGTACAGATACGCAGTATTTT. This encodes CASSEEDIAGVGTDTQYF.

This clonotype was found many times. The chain links TRBV28 to TRBJ1-1; no definite D call. The CDR3 is 11 residues long. Trimming took 6 bases from V and 6 from J, leaving 8 bases between them. CDR1 and CDR2 (germline): MDHEN, SYDVKM. CDR3 nucleotide sequence: TGTGCCAGCAGGAGGGTGGCTGAAGCTTTCTTT. This sequence encodes CASRRVAEAFF.

This rearrangement joins TRBV20-1 to TRBJ2-1, with no clear D. The V end lost 8 bases, the J end lost 5 bases, and 10 bases lay between the germline ends. Germline lookup yields CDR1 DFQATT and CDR2 SNEGSKA (reference sequence). CDR3 length: 11 amino acids. CDR3 coding DNA: TGCAGTCAGAGATTCCACAATGAGCAGTTCTTC. Its translation: CSQRFHNEQFF.